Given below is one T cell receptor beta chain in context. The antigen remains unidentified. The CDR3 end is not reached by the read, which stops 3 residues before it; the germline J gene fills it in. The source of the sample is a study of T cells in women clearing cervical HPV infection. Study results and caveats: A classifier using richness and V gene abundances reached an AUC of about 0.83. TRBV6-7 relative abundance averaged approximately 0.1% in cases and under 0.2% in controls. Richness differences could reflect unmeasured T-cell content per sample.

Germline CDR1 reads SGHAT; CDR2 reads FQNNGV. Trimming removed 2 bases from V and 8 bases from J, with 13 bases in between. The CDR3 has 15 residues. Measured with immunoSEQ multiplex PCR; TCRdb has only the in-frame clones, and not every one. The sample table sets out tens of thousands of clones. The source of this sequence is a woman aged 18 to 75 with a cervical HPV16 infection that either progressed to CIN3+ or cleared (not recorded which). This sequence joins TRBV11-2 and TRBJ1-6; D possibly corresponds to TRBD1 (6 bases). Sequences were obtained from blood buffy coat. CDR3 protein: CASSLTGSFDSPLHF. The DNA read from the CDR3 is TGTGCCAGCAGCTTAACAGGGTCATTTGATTCACCC.